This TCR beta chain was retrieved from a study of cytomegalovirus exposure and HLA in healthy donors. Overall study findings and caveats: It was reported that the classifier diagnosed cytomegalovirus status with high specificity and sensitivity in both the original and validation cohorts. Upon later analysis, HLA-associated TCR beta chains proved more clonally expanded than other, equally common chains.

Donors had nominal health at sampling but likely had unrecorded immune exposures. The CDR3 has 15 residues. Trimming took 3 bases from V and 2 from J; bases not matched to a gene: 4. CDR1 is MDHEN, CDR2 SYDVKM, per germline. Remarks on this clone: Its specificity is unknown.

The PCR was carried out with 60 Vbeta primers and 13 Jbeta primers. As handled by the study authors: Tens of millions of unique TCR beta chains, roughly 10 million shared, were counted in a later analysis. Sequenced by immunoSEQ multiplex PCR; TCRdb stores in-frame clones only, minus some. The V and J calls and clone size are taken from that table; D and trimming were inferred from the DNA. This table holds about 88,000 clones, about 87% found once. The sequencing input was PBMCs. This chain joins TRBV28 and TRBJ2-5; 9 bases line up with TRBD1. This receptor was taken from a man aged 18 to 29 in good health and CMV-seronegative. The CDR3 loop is CASSLTGGGQETQYF. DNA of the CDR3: TGTGCCAGCAGTTTGACAGGGGGGGGACAAGAGACCCAGTACTTC.